This T cell receptor (beta chain) comes out of a study of prognosis after radiotherapy for stage I lung cancer. Study information: April 2018 to January 2019 saw enrollment of stage I non-small cell lung cancer patients. In a few patients, distant metastases developed after radiotherapy (median approximately 7 months), whereas roughly 16 patients showed no significant progression.

On this clonotype: Its cognate antigen is unknown. This sequence may be a read error, since a much larger clone differs from it by one base.

General study points: Patients who had metastases reportedly showed TRBV and TRBJ gene usage that varied from that of patients who did not.

CDR1 and CDR2 (germline): SNHLY, FYNNEI. Trimming shortened V by 6 bases and J by 7 bases, and 10 bases separated the two germline ends. The CDR3 is made up of 12 amino acids. Researchers used two-round multiplex PCR to amplify TCR beta CDR3 starting from genomic DNA. The first PCR round targeted every TRBV and TRBJ gene with specific primers. TCRdb passed the multiplex PCR reads through MiXCR, listing each CDR3 protein once. The table lists fewer than 40,000 distinct CDR3 sequences, 40% to 55% of them singletons. Uniform node negativity on CT and PET/CT characterised the cohort, and no patient had undergone prior chemotherapy or radiotherapy or presented other malignancies.

The chain is built from TRBV2 and TRBJ2-1; possibly TRBD2 for D (5 bases). Sequences were derived from PBMCs, sampled before or after stereotactic body radiation therapy (not recorded which). The TCR was taken from a donor aged 50 or older with non-small cell lung cancer. The CDR3 is CASSDWRNEQFF. CDR3 DNA: TGTGCCAGCAGCGACTGGAGGAATGAGCAGTTCTTC.